This T cell receptor (beta chain) was recovered during a study of T cell responses to AZD1222 COVID-19 vaccine. Overall study results and limits: Donors in the cohort were predominantly white British and more often female, and clonal diversity was possibly underestimated. Receipt of two AZD1222 doses was followed by a rise in Spike-specific TCR breadth and depth. Mapped onto spike, vaccine-associated CD4 TCRs spanned it and were dominant at 160-218 and 743-854.

Clones were sequenced by immunoSEQ multiplex PCR, and TCRdb holds only the in-frame ones, with some missing. The table shows some 140,000 clones, with about 92% occurring only once. The V end was cut by 0 bases, the J end by 0 bases, with 15 bases between. CDR3 length equals 18 residues. In germline, CDR1 is LGHNA, CDR2 YNFKEQ. Comment on this clone: Its target is unknown.

This sequence was found in an adult in good health. V usage is TRBV4-2 and J usage is TRBJ2-1; tentative D call: TRBD2 (5 bases). Material: peripheral blood, obtained on day 0 of AZD1222 vaccination. Here the CDR3 DNA reads TGTGCCAGCAGCCAAGACCCTGCGGGCTGGGGCTCCTACAATGAGCAGTTCTTC. Translated, it gives CASSQDPAGWGSYNEQFF.